This TCR beta chain emerged from a study of cytomegalovirus exposure and HLA in healthy donors. The study's findings and limits: A later analysis found most CMV-associated TCR beta chains apparently HLA-restricted. TCR beta sequences reportedly predicted most subjects' HLA-A and HLA-B alleles accurately. There were 150 to 200 TCR beta chains listed as cytomegalovirus-associated.

The primer mix had 60 Vbeta and 13 Jbeta primers. Sequencing used immunoSEQ multiplex PCR; TCRdb keeps in-frame clones, though not all of them. The table has about 78,000 clones, 72% seen once; the top ten hold 11%. Germline CDR1 and CDR2: SGHTA and FQGNSA. The germline V and J ends were trimmed by 5 bases and 1 base, with 15 bases remaining between them. The CDR3 has 15 amino acids. As for the donors, each was a healthy bone marrow donor. Comments on this clone: Its matching antigen is unknown.

The sequence came from a woman aged 40 to 55 in good health and CMV-seropositive. What was sequenced was PBMCs. The gene calls are TRBV7-2 and TRBJ2-7, with D possibly TRBD2 on 5 matching bases. CDR3 protein: CASSPRGVNSYEQYF. CDR3 DNA sequence: TGTGCCAGCAGCCCCCGGGGTGTAAATTCCTACGAGCAGTACTTC.